These 24 T cell receptor beta chains share one sample of origin, sequenced in a study of blood T cell repertoires in COVID-19. Produced via immunoSEQ multiplex PCR; TCRdb's table is partial and in-frame only. Here the sample spans about 190,000 clones, over 80% being singletons. The sequenced sample consisted of peripheral blood. The source of these receptors is a woman in her thirties or forties with acute or convalescent COVID-19.

With respect to this clone: The identical CDR3 is also encoded by other nucleotide sequences in the sample. The V and J genes are TRBV28 and TRBJ1-5; D remains unclear. V lost 3 bases, J lost 2 bases, and 8 bases lay in between. CDR1 and CDR2 (germline): MDHEN, SYDVKM. The CDR3 runs to 14 residues. The CDR3 region has the DNA TGTGCCAGCAGTTTTGGCGCGGGCAATCAGCCCCAGCATTTT. Protein product: CASSFGAGNQPQHF.

This clone has a single count. The DNA of the CDR3 is TGTGCCAGTCAGGCAGGTTTGTGGACTGAAGCTTTCTTT. Amino acids: CASQAGLWTEAFF. The rearrangement links TRBV19 to TRBJ1-1, with no clear D. This CDR3 is built from 13 residues. Germline V gene lookup returns CDR1 LNHDA and CDR2 SQIVND (reference sequence). V lost 8 bases and J 5 bases, leaving 15 bases between the germline ends.

V and J are TRBV28 and TRBJ2-7; D might be TRBD2 (5 bases). Germline CDR1 reads MDHEN; CDR2 reads SYDVKM. The CDR3 extends over 15 amino acids. Trimming left V 3 bases short and J 0 bases short, with 12 bases between. CDR3 residues: CASSFFGAVSYEQYF. In nucleotides, the CDR3 is TGTGCCAGCAGTTTTTTCGGAGCGGTCTCCTACGAGCAGTACTTC.

Only a few counts were recorded for this clone. The sample holds other DNA sequences that translate to the same CDR3. This chain joins TRBV6-5 and TRBJ2-7; TRBD2 matches at 9 bases. Trimming removed 0 bases from V and 0 bases from J; junction bases left unmatched: 0. This CDR3 is built from 15 residues. Germline V lookup: CDR1 MNHEY, CDR2 SVGAGI. CDR3 nucleotide sequence: TGTGCCAGCAGTTACTCTAGCGGGAGCTCCTACGAGCAGTACTTC. Its protein is CASSYSSGSSYEQYF.

The CDR3 nucleotides read TGCGCCAGCACCCGGGCGGGAGGAGTAGAGACCCAGTACTTC. Protein: CASTRAGGVETQYF. V usage is TRBV5-1 and J usage is TRBJ2-5; 8 bases agree with TRBD2. Trimming cost V 6 bases and J 4 bases; bases outside gene matches: 8. The CDR3 loop spans 14 amino acids. Germline loops: CDR1 SGHRS, CDR2 YFSETQ. Complete variable domain (other parts from reference TRBV5-1 and TRBJ2-5): KAGVTQTPRYLIKTRGQQVTLSCSPISGHRSVSWYQQTPGQGLQFLFEYFSETQRNKGNFPGRFSGRQFSNSRSEMNVSTLELGDSALYLCASTRAGGVETQYFGPGTRLLVL.

The genes are TRBV30 and TRBJ2-3, with TRBD2 matching 10 bases. With 6 bases clipped from V and 2 bases from J, the junction kept 5 bases outside the gene matches. The CDR3 runs to 14 residues. Germline CDR1 reads GTSNPN; CDR2 reads SVGIG (reference sequence). CDR3 loop: CACQLAGITDTQYF. CDR3 nucleotide sequence: TGTGCCTGCCAACTAGCGGGAATCACAGATACGCAGTATTTT.

This clone was recorded once. The chain uses TRBV19 and TRBJ2-7, with D possibly TRBD1 on 5 matching bases. This CDR3 spans 14 amino acids. Germline assignment: CDR1 LNHDA and CDR2 SQIVND (reference sequence). Trimming pared 1 base from V and 3 bases from J, leaving 10 bases between. CDR3: CASSIGGKYYEQYF. The CDR3 DNA is TGTGCCAGTAGTATAGGGGGCAAGTACTACGAGCAGTACTTC. The whole variable domain, filled in from reference TRBV19 and TRBJ2-7, reads DGGITQSPKYLFRKEGQNVTLSCEQNLNHDAMYWYRQDPGQGLRLIYYSQIVNDFQKGDIAEGYSVSREKKESFPLTVTSAQKNPTAFYLCASSIGGKYYEQYFGPGTRLTVT.

This chain connects TRBV2 to TRBJ1-5; the D gene is possibly TRBD1 (6 bases). The CDR3 loop spans 13 amino acids. Per germline, CDR1 SNHLY and CDR2 FYNNEI. Deletions cut 6 bases from V and 6 bases from J, with 12 bases between. This CDR3 is CASRGTGTQPQHF. CDR3 nucleotide sequence: TGTGCCAGCAGAGGTACAGGGACTCAGCCCCAGCATTTT.

This clone has only one observation. The rearrangement joins TRBV6-2 or TRBV6-3 to TRBJ1-4; a weak D match, TRBD1 (6 bases). Trimming removed 6 bases at V and 0 bases at J, with 11 bases between. Germline CDR1 and CDR2: MNHEY and SVGEGT. CDR3 length: 15 residues. The DNA for the CDR3 is TGTGCCAGCAGCCAAACAGGGTCAACTAATGAAAAACTGTTTTTT. Translation gives CASSQTGSTNEKLFF.

The chain is built from TRBV5-1 and TRBJ1-2, with a possible D match to TRBD1 (6 bases). CDR3 length equals 13 residues. Trimming took off 5 bases at V and 8 bases at J, with 16 bases between the two ends. Germline V gene sequence: CDR1 SGHRS, CDR2 YFSETQ. For the CDR3, the DNA is TGCGCCAGCAGTGGAGACAGGAGCGACGGCTACACCTTC. Protein: CASSGDRSDGYTF.

V is TRBV6-1 and J is TRBJ2-2; TRBD2 matches at 12 bases. CDR1 and CDR2 from the germline V gene are MNHNS and SASEGT. CDR3 length: 15 residues. V was clipped by 1 base and J by 12 bases; unmatched bases: 6. CDR3 protein: CASSEGTSGKLQLFF. CDR3 nucleotides: TGTGCCAGCAGTGAAGGGACTAGCGGGAAATTACAGCTGTTTTTT.

The genes are TRBV19 and TRBJ2-7, with D perhaps TRBD1 (6 bases). Germline-derived CDR1 and CDR2 are LNHDA and SQIVND (reference sequence). V was clipped by 5 bases and J by 3 bases, with 14 bases between them. There are 14 residues in the CDR3. DNA of the CDR3: TGTGCCAGTAGTGCCGACAGGTTCGGCTACGAGCAGTACTTC. This sequence encodes CASSADRFGYEQYF.

This clone was observed once. J is TRBJ1-2 and V is TRBV6-5; 8 bases fit TRBD1. The CDR3 length is 15 residues. The V segment lost 4 bases and the J segment 2 bases; nucleotides outside the gene matches: 6. CDR1 is MNHEY, CDR2 SVGAGI, per germline. The CDR3 DNA reads TGTGCCAGCAGTTTCGGGACAGGAGCGAACTATGGCTACACCTTC. As protein: CASSFGTGANYGYTF.

The chain recombines TRBV12-3 or TRBV12-4 with TRBJ1-5; no definite D call. Trimming shortened V by 3 bases and J by 5 bases, and 5 bases separated the two germline ends. The CDR3 is made up of 12 amino acids. This CDR3 reads CASSFGDQPQHF. The CDR3 coding sequence is TGTGCCAGCAGTTTCGGGGATCAGCCCCAGCATTTT.

The J gene is TRBJ2-6, the V gene TRBV28, with 9 bases identical to TRBD1. CDR3 length: 17 amino acids. Germline-derived CDR1 and CDR2 are MDHEN and SYDVKM. Trimming removed 5 bases from V and 4 bases from J; junction bases left unmatched: 9. For the CDR3, the DNA is TGTGCCAGCAGTCCGCCTAGGACAGGGGACGGGGCCAACGTCCTGACTTTC. Its protein product is CASSPPRTGDGANVLTF.

This clone has just one count. The CDR3 coding sequence is TGTGCCAGTAGTAATGACAGGGGTCATAATCAGCCCCAGCATTTT. Translation: CASSNDRGHNQPQHF. The V gene is TRBV19, the J gene TRBJ1-5, with 8 bases aligning to TRBD1. The germline gives CDR1 LNHDA, CDR2 SQIVND (reference sequence). CDR3 length: 15 residues. V dropped 4 bases and J dropped 4; count of bases not matched to a gene: 6.

The rearrangement joins TRBV13 to TRBJ1-1; TRBD1 aligns across 7 bases. The CDR3 spans 15 residues. CDR1 is PRHDT, CDR2 FYEKMQ, per germline (reference sequence). V lost 2 bases to trimming and J lost 0 bases; unmatched junction nucleotides: 3. In DNA form, the CDR3 reads TGTGCCAGCAGCTTAAGGGGGCACATGAACACTGAAGCTTTCTTT. The encoded protein is CASSLRGHMNTEAFF.

The chain combines TRBV10-3 with TRBJ1-1; 9 bases are shared with TRBD1. Looked up from germline, CDR1 is ENHRY and CDR2 is SYGVKD. This CDR3 region has 13 residues. The V segment lost 3 bases and the J segment 7 bases; nucleotides outside the gene matches: 3. CDR3 DNA sequence: TGTGCCATCAGTGAAGGACAGGGGCGTGAAGCTTTCTTT. Translated, it gives CAISEGQGREAFF.

The chain employs TRBV19 and TRBJ2-7; 8 nucleotides match TRBD2. The CDR3 totals 15 residues. Per the germline V gene, CDR1 is LNHDA and CDR2 is SQIVND (reference sequence). V shed 4 bases, J shed 3 bases, and the junction held 8 bases outside the gene matches. CDR3 in amino acids: CASSRRGATFYEQYF. CDR3 bases: TGTGCCAGTAGTAGGCGGGGGGCCACCTTCTACGAGCAGTACTTC.

This chain connects TRBV5-1 to TRBJ1-2, with 7 bases that match TRBD1. This CDR3 has 14 residues. V was clipped by 3 bases and J by 2 bases; unmatched bases: 4. Germline lookup yields CDR1 SGHRS and CDR2 YFSETQ. In DNA form, the CDR3 reads TGCGCCAGCAGCTCCGGGACAGACAACTATGGCTACACCTTC. Its translation is CASSSGTDNYGYTF.

The chain links TRBV5-1 to TRBJ2-1; D might be TRBD2 (6 bases). Germline CDR1 and CDR2: SGHRS and YFSETQ. Trimming removed 5 bases from V and 4 bases from J, with 13 bases in between. The CDR3 has 14 residues. The CDR3 nucleotides are TGCGCCAGCAGTTCCGGGGACTCATACAATGAGCAGTTCTTC. Translated, it gives CASSSGDSYNEQFF.

J is TRBJ2-1 and V is TRBV29-1; D perhaps matches TRBD2 (6 bases). V dropped 0 bases and J dropped 2 bases, with 14 bases sitting between them. CDR1 and CDR2 (germline): SQVTM, ANQGSEA. The CDR3 runs to 16 residues. The CDR3 nucleotides read TGCAGCGTTGAAGATTTTGTGCGGGGCCCCTACAATGAGCAGTTCTTC. Protein product: CSVEDFVRGPYNEQFF.

This chain joins TRBV3-1 (or the pseudogene TRBV3-2) and TRBJ2-7; 9 nucleotides align to TRBD2. The CDR3 is 16 residues long. Germline assignment: CDR1 LGHDT and CDR2 YNNKEL (reference sequence). V shed 4 bases, J shed 4 bases, and the junction held 11 bases outside the gene matches. The chain's CDR3 is CASSRLGLALPYEQYF. The CDR3 coding sequence is TGTGCCAGCAGCCGCCTCGGACTAGCGCTACCATACGAGCAGTACTTC.

J is TRBJ2-7 and V is TRBV27; tentative D call: TRBD1 (5 bases). Trimming shortened V by 3 bases and J by 0 bases, and 15 bases separated the two germline ends. Germline V gene sequence: CDR1 MNHEY, CDR2 SMNVEV (reference sequence). The CDR3 totals 16 residues. CDR3 protein: CASSFGTGTSSYEQYF. The CDR3 DNA sequence: TGTGCCAGCAGTTTTGGTACAGGCACCAGCTCCTACGAGCAGTACTTC.